The rows below give T cell receptor beta chains drawn from one sample of a study of beta chain features in type 1 diabetes. The protocol was immunoSEQ multiplex PCR, while the TCRdb copy is restricted to in-frame clones and leaves out a portion. Of 400,000 or so clones listed, around 13% are singletons. The sequencing input was naive CD4+ T cells from blood. These receptors were taken from a woman younger than 35 with type 1 diabetes. The CDR3 runs from the conserved cysteine through the conserved F or W. The order of the fields is D gene, V gene, J gene, clone size, CDR3 DNA, CDR3 protein. A D gene is named only where the DNA matches it firmly. Size is omitted from some rows. Given values are once, few, many or a class for expanded clones.

D: TRBD2; V: TRBV18; J: TRBJ2-3; size: .; DNA: TGTGCCAGCTCACCCTTGACTAGCGGGGACACAGATACGCAGTATTTT; CDR3: CASSPLTSGDTDTQYF
D: TRBD1; V: TRBV28; J: TRBJ2-7; size: few; DNA: TGTGCCAGCAGCCCAGGGGGCTTATCCTACGAGCAGTACTTC; CDR3: CASSPGGLSYEQYF
D: .; V: TRBV9; J: TRBJ2-5; size: few; DNA: TGTGCCAGCAGCGTAGAAGGGGAATGGGAGACCCAGTACTTC; CDR3: CASSVEGEWETQYF
D: TRBD1; V: TRBV4-3; J: TRBJ1-4; size: few; DNA: TGCGCCAGCAGCCAATCGGGACAGGGCACTAATGAAAAACTGTTTTTT; CDR3: CASSQSGQGTNEKLFF
D: .; V: TRBV25-1; J: TRBJ2-6; size: .; DNA: TGTGCCAGCAGTCCCCATGGGGCCAACGTCCTGACTTTC; CDR3: CASSPHGANVLTF
D: .; V: TRBV4-3; J: TRBJ2-7; size: few; DNA: TGCGCCAGCAGCCTCCTGGGCCAAGGCACCTACGAGCAGTACTTC; CDR3: CASSLLGQGTYEQYF
D: .; V: TRBV18; J: TRBJ2-7; size: few; DNA: TGTGCCAGCTCACCAGACAGGACGGCGGTGGACGAGCAGTACTTC; CDR3: CASSPDRTAVDEQYF
D: .; V: TRBV27; J: TRBJ1-1; size: .; DNA: TGTGCCAGCCGAGACCAGGGGTCCGCGACAGGAAACACTGAAGCTTTCTTT; CDR3: CASRDQGSATGNTEAFF
D: TRBD1; V: TRBV28; J: TRBJ2-1; size: few; DNA: TGTGCCAGCAGTCCCGGACAGGGGGATGAGCAGTTCTTC; CDR3: CASSPGQGDEQFF
D: .; V: TRBV9; J: TRBJ2-7; size: few; DNA: TGTGCCAGCAGCTCCTCCGACAGTTCCGGCTACGAGCAGTACTTC; CDR3: CASSSSDSSGYEQYF
D: .; V: TRBV9; J: TRBJ1-2; size: few; DNA: TGTGCCAGCAGCGTAGCGGGGTTTCTTGGCTACACCTTC; CDR3: CASSVAGFLGYTF
D: TRBD1; V: TRBV29-1; J: TRBJ2-1; size: .; DNA: TGCAGCGCTGGAAGACAGGGCCGAGAGCAGTTCTTC; CDR3: CSAGRQGREQFF
D: TRBD2; V: TRBV4-3; J: TRBJ2-1; size: .; DNA: TGCGCCAGCAGCCAAGATCTAGCGGGAAGTGACAACATCTTC; CDR3: CASSQDLAGSDNIF
D: .; V: TRBV5-4; J: TRBJ2-2; size: few; DNA: TGTGCCAGCAGCCTACAGGTTTACACCGGGGAGCTGTTTTTT; CDR3: CASSLQVYTGELFF
D: TRBD1; V: TRBV9; J: TRBJ2-5; size: few; DNA: TGTGCCAGCAGCACCCGGACAGGGTGGGTGACCCAGTACTTC; CDR3: CASSTRTGWVTQYF
D: .; V: TRBV5-1; J: TRBJ2-3; size: few; DNA: TGCGCCAGCAGCTTGGCAGGGGCGGTTCGGACAGATACGCAGTATTTT; CDR3: CASSLAGAVRTDTQYF
D: .; V: TRBV14; J: TRBJ1-2; size: few; DNA: TGTGCCAGCAGCCAAGGACGGGATCCCTATGGCTACACCTTC; CDR3: CASSQGRDPYGYTF
D: TRBD2; V: TRBV9; J: TRBJ2-1; size: .; DNA: TGTGCCAGCACTAGCGGGATCTACAATGAGCAGTTCTTC; CDR3: CASTSGIYNEQFF
D: TRBD2; V: TRBV4-3; J: TRBJ2-3; size: few; DNA: TGCGCCAGCAGGCGGGAGGGGGGGGATACGCAGTATTTT; CDR3: CASRREGGDTQYF
D: .; V: TRBV7-9; J: TRBJ2-2; size: .; DNA: TGTGCCAGCCGCAGAGAGGGATCCACCGGGGAGCTGTTTTTT; CDR3: CASRREGSTGELFF
D: .; V: TRBV2; J: TRBJ1-2; size: .; DNA: TGTGCCAGCAGTACCCGAGACAGGACTCCCTCCGGTGGCTACACCTTC; CDR3: CASSTRDRTPSGGYTF
D: .; V: TRBV28; J: TRBJ2-2; size: .; DNA: TGTGCCAGCAGGCACGGACTGATCGGCGGGGAGCTGTTTTTT; CDR3: CASRHGLIGGELFF
D: .; V: TRBV4-3; J: TRBJ1-1; size: .; DNA: TGCGCCAGCAGCCAAGATCCAGCGTTCGGCGACACTGAAGCTTTCTTT; CDR3: CASSQDPAFGDTEAFF
D: TRBD1; V: TRBV2; J: TRBJ2-5; size: .; DNA: TGTGCCAGCCAGTGGGGGACAGATCAAGAGACCCAGTACTTC; CDR3: CASQWGTDQETQYF
D: TRBD2; V: TRBV7-3; J: TRBJ2-7; size: .; DNA: TGTGCCAGCAGCCTAAGGCCGCGGGAGGGAGAGCAGTACTTC; CDR3: CASSLRPREGEQYF
D: TRBD2; V: TRBV2; J: TRBJ2-1; size: .; DNA: TGTGCCAGCCGGACTAGCGGGGTCTATGAGCAGTTCTTC; CDR3: CASRTSGVYEQFF
D: .; V: TRBV29-1; J: TRBJ1-2; size: few; DNA: TGCAGCGTTGAGGGCACAGTCTATGGCTACACCTTC; CDR3: CSVEGTVYGYTF
D: .; V: TRBV5-1; J: TRBJ2-1; size: few; DNA: TGCGCCAGCAGCCCCCCTATACAGGGCGCAGGTCAGGATGAGCAGTTCTTC; CDR3: CASSPPIQGAGQDEQFF
D: TRBD1; V: TRBV29-1; J: TRBJ1-2; size: few; DNA: TGCAGCGCACGTGCGGGACAGGGGGCTAACTATGGCTACACCTTC; CDR3: CSARAGQGANYGYTF
D: .; V: TRBV7-9; J: TRBJ2-5; size: .; DNA: TGTGCCAGCAGCGCGCGGACCGGGATTTGGTCCCAGTACTTC; CDR3: CASSARTGIWSQYF
D: .; V: TRBV7-2; J: TRBJ1-1; size: few; DNA: TGTGCCAGCAGCTTCCCGGGGGTAACTGAAGCTTTCTTT; CDR3: CASSFPGVTEAFF
D: TRBD1; V: TRBV19; J: TRBJ1-4; size: .; DNA: TGTGCCAGTATCGGACAGGGTTCAGTGGAAAAACTGTTTTTT; CDR3: CASIGQGSVEKLFF
D: TRBD2; V: TRBV6-5; J: TRBJ2-5; size: .; DNA: TGTGCCAGCACCCGACTAGCGGGGGGGCAGGAGACCCAGTACTTC; CDR3: CASTRLAGGQETQYF
D: .; V: TRBV5-1; J: TRBJ2-7; size: .; DNA: TGCGCCAGCGGACCGGACAGTCACTACGAGCAGTACTTC; CDR3: CASGPDSHYEQYF
D: TRBD1; V: TRBV5-1; J: TRBJ2-3; size: .; DNA: TGCGCCAGCAGCCGGGACAGGGACACAGATACGCAGTATTTT; CDR3: CASSRDRDTDTQYF
D: TRBD2; V: TRBV7-8; J: TRBJ2-4; size: .; DNA: TGTGCCAGCAGCTCGCCCGGGGGGTCCATTCAGTACTTC; CDR3: CASSSPGGSIQYF
D: TRBD1; V: TRBV9; J: TRBJ1-3; size: few; DNA: TGTGCCAGCAGCGTGACAGGGATCTCCACCATATATTTT; CDR3: CASSVTGISTIYF